The source of this T cell receptor (beta chain) is a study of a mutant IDH1 vaccine in newly diagnosed glioma. Study-wide background: Scheduled for weeks 1, 3, 5, 7, 11, 15, 19 and 23, eight vaccinations were given to patients. First vaccine doses came 4-6 weeks after radiotherapy alone, or with temozolomide cycles. Treated patients, approximately 62% male and roughly 40% female, averaged about 42 years of age.

Study-level results: Overall, more than 85% of patients had vaccine-induced immune responses.

The table came from immunoSEQ multiplex PCR; TCRdb's copy has only in-frame clones and leaves some out. This table has around 60,000 clones, about 85% appearing once. The CDR3 sequence is 13 residues long. Unmatched junction bases numbered 8, after V lost 4 bases and J lost 14 bases. Germline CDR1 is SGHVS and CDR2 is FQNEAQ. About this clone itself: The antigen is unknown.

As to time point: week 23, last vaccination. The content of each vaccine dose was 300 ug of mutant IDH1 20-mer peptide, and topical imiquimod accompanied it. The rearrangement joins TRBV7-8 to TRBJ1-6; 7 nucleotides agree with TRBD1. This clonotype was sampled from a man between 25 and 39 years old with glioma. The starting material was PBMCs, obtained from a glioma patient whose treatment included an IDH1 peptide vaccine. The CDR3 region is CASSSNTGESLHF. As DNA, the CDR3 is TGTGCCAGCAGCTCAAATACAGGGGAATCCCTCCACTTT.